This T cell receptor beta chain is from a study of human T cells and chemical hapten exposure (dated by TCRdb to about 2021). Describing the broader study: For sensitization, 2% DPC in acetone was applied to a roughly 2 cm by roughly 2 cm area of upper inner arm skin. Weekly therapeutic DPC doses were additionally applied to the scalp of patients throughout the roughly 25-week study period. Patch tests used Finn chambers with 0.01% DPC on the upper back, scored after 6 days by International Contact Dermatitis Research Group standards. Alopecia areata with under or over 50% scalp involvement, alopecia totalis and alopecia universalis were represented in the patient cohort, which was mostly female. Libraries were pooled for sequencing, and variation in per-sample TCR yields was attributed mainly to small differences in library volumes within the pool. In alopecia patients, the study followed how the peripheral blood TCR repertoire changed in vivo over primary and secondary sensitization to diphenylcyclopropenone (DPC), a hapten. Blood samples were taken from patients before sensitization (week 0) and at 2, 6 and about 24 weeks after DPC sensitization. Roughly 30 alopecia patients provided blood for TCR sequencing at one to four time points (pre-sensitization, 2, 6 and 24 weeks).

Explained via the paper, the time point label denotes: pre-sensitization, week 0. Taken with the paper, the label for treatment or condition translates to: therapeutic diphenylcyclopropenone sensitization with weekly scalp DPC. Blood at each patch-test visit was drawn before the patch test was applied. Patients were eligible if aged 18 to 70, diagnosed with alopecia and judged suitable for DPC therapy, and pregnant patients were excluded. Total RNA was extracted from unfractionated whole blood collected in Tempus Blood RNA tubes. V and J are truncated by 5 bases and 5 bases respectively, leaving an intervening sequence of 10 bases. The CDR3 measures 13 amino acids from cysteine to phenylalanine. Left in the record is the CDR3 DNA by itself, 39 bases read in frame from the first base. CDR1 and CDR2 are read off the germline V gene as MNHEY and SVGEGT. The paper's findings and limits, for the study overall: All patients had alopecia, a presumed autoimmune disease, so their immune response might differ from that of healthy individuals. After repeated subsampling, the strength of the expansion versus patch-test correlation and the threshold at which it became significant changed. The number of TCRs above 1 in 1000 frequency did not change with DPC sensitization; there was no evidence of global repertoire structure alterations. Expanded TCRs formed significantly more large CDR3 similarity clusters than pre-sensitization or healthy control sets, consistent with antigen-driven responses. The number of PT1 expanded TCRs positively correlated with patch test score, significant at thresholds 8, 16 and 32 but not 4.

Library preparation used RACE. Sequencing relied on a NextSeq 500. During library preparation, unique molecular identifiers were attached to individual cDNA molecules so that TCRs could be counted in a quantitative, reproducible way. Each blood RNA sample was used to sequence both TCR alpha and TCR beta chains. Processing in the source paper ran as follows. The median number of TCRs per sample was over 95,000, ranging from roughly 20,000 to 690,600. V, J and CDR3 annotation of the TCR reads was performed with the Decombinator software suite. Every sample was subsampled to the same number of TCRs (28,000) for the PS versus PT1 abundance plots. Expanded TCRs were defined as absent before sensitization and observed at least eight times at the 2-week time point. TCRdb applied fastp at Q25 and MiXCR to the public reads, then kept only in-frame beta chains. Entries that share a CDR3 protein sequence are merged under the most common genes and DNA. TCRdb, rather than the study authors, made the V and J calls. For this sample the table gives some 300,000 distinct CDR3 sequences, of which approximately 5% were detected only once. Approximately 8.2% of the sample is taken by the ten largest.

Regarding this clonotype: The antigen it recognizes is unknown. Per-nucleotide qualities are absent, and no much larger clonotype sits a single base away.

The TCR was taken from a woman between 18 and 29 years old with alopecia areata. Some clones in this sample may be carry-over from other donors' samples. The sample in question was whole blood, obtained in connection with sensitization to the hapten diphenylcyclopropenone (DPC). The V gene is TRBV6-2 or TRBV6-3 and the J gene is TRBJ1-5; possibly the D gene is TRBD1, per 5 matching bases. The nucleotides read TGTGCCAGCAGTATGACAGCTTATCAGCCCCAGCATTTT. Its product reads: CASSMTAYQPQHF.